Listed below are T cell receptor beta chains from one sample, sequenced in a study of post-analysis software for immune sequencing data. One entry per CDR3 protein results from TCRdb running MiXCR on the PCR reads. The sample lists fewer than 700,000 distinct CDR3 sequences, about 40% occurring once. Material: blood. These receptor sequences come from a girl between 10 and 17 years old with multiple sclerosis. Each CDR3 is given with its conserved first and last residue. D genes are given only for firm matches. Clone size is given for some rows only: seen once, a few or many times, or a class if the clone is expanded.

cdr3_nt	cdr3_aa	v_call	clone_size	cdr3_length	j_call	d_call
TGTGCCAGCAGCTTGACGGGGTTTGGGGAGACCCAGTACTTC	CASSLTGFGETQYF	TRBV7-8	NA	14	TRBJ2-5	NA
TGTGCCAGCAGTTTTGCAGGAAGTTCAACTAATGAAAAACTGTTTTTT	CASSFAGSSTNEKLFF	TRBV28	few	16	TRBJ1-4	NA
TGTGCCACATCCGGGACAGGGTACGAGCAGTACTTC	CATSGTGYEQYF	TRBV6-5	NA	12	TRBJ2-7	TRBD1
TGTGCCAGCAGGGAACAGGGTTATAGCAATCAGCCCCAGCATTTT	CASREQGYSNQPQHF	TRBV27	few	15	TRBJ1-5	NA
TGCAGTGCCAATTCCCCTAGCGGGGGCACAGATACGCAGTATTTT	CSANSPSGGTDTQYF	TRBV20-1	NA	15	TRBJ2-3	TRBD2
TGTGCCAGCAGTCTCAAAGCTAACTATGGCTACACCTTC	CASSLKANYGYTF	TRBV12-3/TRBV12-4	many	13	TRBJ1-2	NA
TGTGCCAGCAGTTTAGCGGAGGCAGACAGGGAAGACTACACCTTC	CASSLAEADREDYTF	TRBV12-3/TRBV12-4	NA	15	TRBJ1-2	TRBD1
TGCAGTGCTAGAGATGGAGCAGGCTATGGCTACACCTTC	CSARDGAGYGYTF	TRBV20-1	NA	13	TRBJ1-2	NA
TGCAGTGCTCATACTCGGGCTTCGCTGCCCCTGCAGTTCTTC	CSAHTRASLPLQFF	TRBV20-1	NA	14	TRBJ2-1	NA
TGCAGCGTGGGACAGGGAACGGATGAGCAGTTCTTC	CSVGQGTDEQFF	TRBV29-1	NA	12	TRBJ2-1	TRBD1
TGTGCCAGCAGTTACGACGACAGGGGCTATGGCTACACCTTC	CASSYDDRGYGYTF	TRBV6-2/TRBV6-3	NA	14	TRBJ1-2	TRBD1
TGTGCCAGCAGTGTAGGGAACAGCCGGCAGCCCCAGCATTTT	CASSVGNSRQPQHF	TRBV6-1	NA	14	TRBJ1-5	NA
TGTGCCAGCGGCGCAGGTGCAACTAATGAAAAACTGTTTTTT	CASGAGATNEKLFF	TRBV12-3/TRBV12-4	few	14	TRBJ1-4	NA
TGTGCCAGCAGCTCCATATTACGGGACCACTACGAGCAGTACTTC	CASSSILRDHYEQYF	TRBV21-1	NA	15	TRBJ2-7	NA
TGCAGTGCTAGGGCTTCCGACAGGGTAGTCCCCAATGAGCAGTTCTTC	CSARASDRVVPNEQFF	TRBV20-1	few	16	TRBJ2-1	TRBD1
TGCGCCAGCGGGTACAGGCCCACAGATACGCAGTATTTT	CASGYRPTDTQYF	TRBV5-1	NA	13	TRBJ2-3	NA
TGTGCCAGCAGTTACTCAGGGATTGATGGCTACACCTTC	CASSYSGIDGYTF	TRBV6-2/TRBV6-3	NA	13	TRBJ1-2	NA
TGTGCCATCAGCCCGGGACAGGACACAGATACGCAGTATTTT	CAISPGQDTDTQYF	TRBV10-3	NA	14	TRBJ2-3	TRBD1
TGTGCCAGCATCTTGGTCGTAGGAGCGGGAAGAGGAGAGACCCAGTACTTC	CASILVVGAGRGETQYF	TRBV12-3/TRBV12-4	NA	17	TRBJ2-5	TRBD2
TGCAGCTCGACAGGGACCTATGGCTACACCTTC	CSSTGTYGYTF	TRBV29-1	NA	11	TRBJ1-2	TRBD1
TGCAGTGCTGCAGGGACAGCGCAAGAGACCCAGTACTTC	CSAAGTAQETQYF	TRBV20-1	NA	13	TRBJ2-5	TRBD1
TGTGCCAGCAGCTTGGCCATTTACGAGCAGTACTTC	CASSLAIYEQYF	TRBV11-2	NA	12	TRBJ2-7	NA
TGCGCCAGCAGCCCCTCGGAGGGGCAAGAGCAGTACTTC	CASSPSEGQEQYF	TRBV5-1	NA	13	TRBJ2-7	NA
TGCGCCAGCCACCTTGGACAGGGTAGAGGGGGAAGTGGCGAGCAGTACTTC	CASHLGQGRGGSGEQYF	TRBV5-1	NA	17	TRBJ2-7	TRBD1
TGTGCCAGCAGTACAGGGGTGTCTGGGGCCAACGTCCTGACTTTC	CASSTGVSGANVLTF	TRBV12-3/TRBV12-4	NA	15	TRBJ2-6	TRBD1
TGTGCCAGCAGCTTAGGGCCGGGTGAGGAGTATGGCTACACCTTC	CASSLGPGEEYGYTF	TRBV7-8	NA	15	TRBJ1-2	NA
TGTGCTAGCAGCCCAAGGGGGCCTAGCGGGAACCATGAGCAGTTCTTC	CASSPRGPSGNHEQFF	TRBV7-7	NA	16	TRBJ2-1	TRBD2
TGTGCCAGCAGCCAAAGGGGGCTAGACCCCAATGAGCAGTTCTTC	CASSQRGLDPNEQFF	TRBV7-2	NA	15	TRBJ2-1	TRBD1
TGTGCCAGCAGCTCTGACGGAGACAGGTCCCCTTTGGCCCTCCACTTT	CASSSDGDRSPLALHF	TRBV7-9	NA	16	TRBJ1-6	NA
TGCAGTGCGAACCGGGGCCTTTGGGAAGCTTTCTTT	CSANRGLWEAFF	TRBV20-1	few	12	TRBJ1-1	NA
TGCGCCAGCAGCTTGGGACAGGGGCCGACTGTTGAGCAGTTCTTC	CASSLGQGPTVEQFF	TRBV5-1	NA	15	TRBJ2-1	TRBD1
TGTGCCAGCAGCCGGACTGGCGGGGGGGGCTCCTACAATGAGCAGTTCTTC	CASSRTGGGGSYNEQFF	TRBV7-6	few	17	TRBJ2-1	TRBD2
TGTGCCAGCAGTTTTCCAGGGTATGGCTACACCTTC	CASSFPGYGYTF	TRBV12-3/TRBV12-4	once	12	TRBJ1-2	NA
TGCAGTGCTAGATCTAGCGGGGGTTACAATGAGCAGTTCTTC	CSARSSGGYNEQFF	TRBV20-1	NA	14	TRBJ2-1	TRBD2
TGCGCCAGCAGCCAAACGGGACAGCCCTTCATGGAGCAGTACTTC	CASSQTGQPFMEQYF	TRBV5-1	few	15	TRBJ2-4	TRBD1
TGTGCCAGCAGTGAACCCTCCCCGAACACTGAAGCTTTCTTT	CASSEPSPNTEAFF	TRBV2	NA	14	TRBJ1-1	NA
TGTGCCAGCAAAAGAGACCCGGGACCCTACGAGCAGTACTTC	CASKRDPGPYEQYF	TRBV6-1	NA	14	TRBJ2-7	NA
TGTGCCAGCAGTTTTAACCCAGGGGTACTATACGAGCAGTACTTC	CASSFNPGVLYEQYF	TRBV28	few	15	TRBJ2-7	NA
TGTGCCAGCAGTTTGTATGCAGGTGGGGAGACCCAGTACTTC	CASSLYAGGETQYF	TRBV12-3/TRBV12-4	NA	14	TRBJ2-5	NA
TGTGCTAGTGGTTTAACCAGCTCTACAGATACGCAGTATTTT	CASGLTSSTDTQYF	TRBV12-5	few	14	TRBJ2-3	NA
TGTGCCAGCAGTGATCCGGGAGAACAGGGAAGCAATGAAAAACTGTTTTTT	CASSDPGEQGSNEKLFF	TRBV2	NA	17	TRBJ1-4	NA
TGCGCCAGCAGCCCCATGGTGGCAAATGAGCAGTTCTTC	CASSPMVANEQFF	TRBV4-1	few	13	TRBJ2-1	NA
TGTGCCAGCAGCTTAGATACAATGTACCAAGAGACCCAGTACTTC	CASSLDTMYQETQYF	TRBV7-2	many	15	TRBJ2-5	NA
TGCAGTGCTGACCTGGGACGGAACTATGGCTACACCTTC	CSADLGRNYGYTF	TRBV20-1	NA	13	TRBJ1-2	NA
TGTGCCAGCAGTAGCCGGGGGGAGGGCTACACCTTC	CASSSRGEGYTF	TRBV6-5	NA	12	TRBJ1-2	NA
TGCAGCGTTGGCCGACAAGGCACTGAAGCTTTCTTT	CSVGRQGTEAFF	TRBV29-1	NA	12	TRBJ1-1	NA
TGCAGCGTTGATAGGGGGGATACGCAGTATTTT	CSVDRGDTQYF	TRBV29-1	NA	11	TRBJ2-3	NA
TGCGCCAGCAGCTTGGATATGTCAGGGGCCTATGAGCAGTTCTTC	CASSLDMSGAYEQFF	TRBV5-1	few	15	TRBJ2-1	NA
TGTGCCAGCAGTTGGTTTAGGGACTATCAGCCCCAGCATTTT	CASSWFRDYQPQHF	TRBV27	few	14	TRBJ1-5	NA
TGTGCCAACTTGACTAGCTACGAGCAGTACTTC	CANLTSYEQYF	TRBV6-4	NA	11	TRBJ2-7	NA